The rows below give T cell receptor beta chains drawn from one sample of a study of identical twins. TCRdb reanalysed the 5' RACE reads using MiXCR and keeps one entry per CDR3 protein. This table holds hundreds of thousands of distinct CDR3 sequences, around 12% found once. The data also belong to a second study, concerning yellow fever vaccine responses in identical twins.

The sample comprised PBMCs. The receptors stem from a woman aged 18-29 years in good health. Each CDR3 is given with its conserved first and last residue. D genes are given only for firm matches. Clone size is stated in some rows and not others, as once, few, many or a class when expanded.

size: NA; J: TRBJ2-1; V: TRBV7-6; D: TRBD2; CDR3: CASSPTGGSGTYNEQFF; DNA: TGTGCCAGCAGCCCAACCGGGGGTAGCGGGACCTACAATGAGCAGTTCTTC
size: many; J: TRBJ1-4; V: TRBV4-1; D: TRBD1; CDR3: CASSQPDRGNNEKLFF; DNA: TGCGCCAGCAGCCAACCGGACAGGGGGAATAATGAAAAACTGTTTTTT
size: few; J: TRBJ1-1; V: TRBV11-1; D: NA; CDR3: CASSLGVLQTEAFF; DNA: TGTGCCAGCAGCTTGGGGGTGTTGCAGACTGAAGCTTTCTTT
size: few; J: TRBJ2-5; V: TRBV5-1; D: TRBD1; CDR3: CASSLGTGVPKAQYF; DNA: TGCGCCAGCAGCTTAGGGACAGGGGTCCCCAAGGCGCAGTACTTC
size: few; J: TRBJ2-1; V: TRBV11-3; D: NA; CDR3: CASSLAGAAYNEQFF; DNA: TGTGCCAGCAGCTTAGCGGGAGCCGCCTACAATGAGCAGTTCTTC
size: many; J: TRBJ1-6; V: TRBV6-5; D: NA; CDR3: CASSYWGNSPLHF; DNA: TGTGCCAGCAGTTACTGGGGTAATTCACCCCTCCACTTT
size: NA; J: TRBJ2-3; V: TRBV24-1; D: NA; CDR3: CATSAQRSTDTQYF; DNA: TGTGCCACCAGTGCCCAGCGGTCCACAGATACGCAGTATTTT
size: NA; J: TRBJ1-5; V: TRBV12-3/TRBV12-4; D: TRBD1; CDR3: CASRGGQGEIYGNQPQHF; DNA: TGTGCCAGCAGGGGGGGACAGGGGGAGATATATGGCAATCAGCCCCAGCATTTT
size: few; J: TRBJ2-5; V: TRBV28; D: NA; CDR3: CASSRGHLKETQYF; DNA: TGTGCCAGCAGCCGGGGACATTTAAAAGAGACCCAGTACTTC
size: NA; J: TRBJ1-6; V: TRBV27; D: TRBD1; CDR3: CASSLEQGASTLHF; DNA: TGTGCCAGCAGTTTGGAACAGGGGGCTTCGACCCTCCACTTT
size: many; J: TRBJ2-1; V: TRBV11-1; D: TRBD2; CDR3: CASSFWGLAPGLAGGVIEQFF; DNA: TGTGCCAGCAGCTTTTGGGGGCTAGCCCCGGGACTAGCGGGGGGCGTGATTGAGCAGTTCTTC
size: few; J: TRBJ2-7; V: TRBV24-1; D: NA; CDR3: CATAASAAYEQYF; DNA: TGTGCCACTGCCGCGTCCGCTGCCTACGAGCAGTACTTC
size: NA; J: TRBJ2-1; V: TRBV28; D: NA; CDR3: CASLGWGPSSYNEQFF; DNA: TGTGCCAGCCTCGGATGGGGGCCCAGCTCCTACAATGAGCAGTTCTTC
size: NA; J: TRBJ2-2; V: TRBV5-5; D: NA; CDR3: CASSLGVRGRTGELFF; DNA: TGTGCCAGCAGCTTGGGTGTCCGGGGGCGGACCGGGGAGCTGTTTTTT
size: many; J: TRBJ2-2; V: TRBV5-1; D: TRBD2; CDR3: CASSSLEVAGNTGELFF; DNA: TGCGCCAGCAGCTCGCTTGAGGTAGCGGGGAACACCGGGGAGCTGTTTTTT
size: few; J: TRBJ2-2; V: TRBV27; D: TRBD2; CDR3: CASSFLAGDITGELFF; DNA: TGTGCCAGCAGTTTCCTAGCGGGGGATATCACCGGGGAGCTGTTTTTT
size: many; J: TRBJ2-1; V: TRBV19; D: NA; CDR3: CASSMENEQFF; DNA: TGTGCCAGTAGTATGGAGAATGAGCAGTTCTTC
size: NA; J: TRBJ2-5; V: TRBV12-3/TRBV12-4; D: NA; CDR3: CASMSRGKTQYF; DNA: TGTGCCAGCATGAGCAGGGGAAAGACCCAGTACTTC
size: NA; J: TRBJ2-2; V: TRBV20-1; D: TRBD2; CDR3: CSAKIAGANTGELFF; DNA: TGCAGTGCAAAAATAGCGGGAGCGAACACCGGGGAGCTGTTTTTT
size: NA; J: TRBJ2-1; V: TRBV29-1; D: NA; CDR3: CSVNHMNEQFF; DNA: TGCAGCGTGAACCACATGAATGAGCAGTTCTTC
size: NA; J: TRBJ1-4; V: TRBV5-1; D: TRBD1; CDR3: CASSKDRGRTNEKLFF; DNA: TGCGCCAGCAGCAAGGACAGGGGGCGAACTAATGAAAAACTGTTTTTT
size: many; J: TRBJ1-2; V: TRBV6-5; D: NA; CDR3: CASSYDPGGGYGYTF; DNA: TGTGCCAGCAGTTACGACCCTGGGGGCGGGTATGGCTACACCTTC
size: few; J: TRBJ2-7; V: TRBV27; D: NA; CDR3: CASTQPPQEQYF; DNA: TGTGCCAGTACCCAGCCCCCTCAAGAGCAGTACTTC
size: NA; J: TRBJ2-3; V: TRBV11-2; D: NA; CDR3: CASSLVEAGAGTDTQYF; DNA: TGTGCCAGCAGCTTAGTAGAGGCTGGGGCTGGCACAGATACGCAGTATTTT
size: NA; J: TRBJ2-7; V: TRBV11-2; D: TRBD2; CDR3: CASSSLAGGSEQYF; DNA: TGTGCCAGCAGCTCCCTAGCGGGAGGGAGCGAGCAGTACTTC
size: many; J: TRBJ1-1; V: TRBV3-1; D: NA; CDR3: CASSPPQATEAFF; DNA: TGTGCCAGCAGCCCGCCACAGGCCACTGAAGCTTTCTTT
size: NA; J: TRBJ2-1; V: TRBV29-1; D: TRBD2; CDR3: CSVDRSGSPNNEQFF; DNA: TGCAGCGTCGACCGTAGCGGGAGTCCTAACAATGAGCAGTTCTTC
size: NA; J: TRBJ2-5; V: TRBV28; D: NA; CDR3: CASSRSMVGRAHEGQYF; DNA: TGTGCCAGCAGTCGAAGCATGGTTGGCAGGGCCCATGAGGGCCAGTACTTC
size: NA; J: TRBJ2-3; V: TRBV5-5; D: NA; CDR3: CASSLPSSGTDTQYF; DNA: TGTGCCAGCAGCTTGCCCTCGAGCGGGACAGATACGCAGTATTTT
size: few; J: TRBJ2-7; V: TRBV15; D: TRBD2; CDR3: CATSRGGTSGSSYEQYF; DNA: TGTGCCACCAGCAGGGGAGGGACTAGCGGGAGCTCCTACGAGCAGTACTTC
size: NA; J: TRBJ2-1; V: TRBV11-3; D: NA; CDR3: CASSRTRYNEQFF; DNA: TGTGCCAGCAGCCGTACTAGATACAATGAGCAGTTCTTC
size: few; J: TRBJ2-7; V: TRBV7-2; D: TRBD2; CDR3: CASSLAHLGLASYEQYF; DNA: TGTGCCAGCAGCTTAGCCCATCTGGGACTAGCCTCCTACGAGCAGTACTTC
size: few; J: TRBJ2-7; V: TRBV4-1; D: NA; CDR3: CASSLRAGYYEQYF; DNA: TGCGCCAGCAGCCTAAGGGCCGGCTACTACGAGCAGTACTTC
size: NA; J: TRBJ2-1; V: TRBV4-1; D: TRBD2; CDR3: CASTRGTSGVNEQFF; DNA: TGCGCCAGCACCCGAGGGACTAGCGGGGTAAATGAGCAGTTCTTC
size: few; J: TRBJ2-1; V: TRBV29-1; D: TRBD2; CDR3: CSGVGLAGGYNEQFF; DNA: TGCAGCGGGGTGGGGCTAGCGGGAGGCTACAATGAGCAGTTCTTC
size: NA; J: TRBJ1-2; V: TRBV12-3/TRBV12-4; D: NA; CDR3: CASSLKPNYGYTF; DNA: TGTGCCAGCAGTTTAAAGCCTAACTATGGCTACACCTTC
size: NA; J: TRBJ1-1; V: TRBV12-3/TRBV12-4; D: TRBD1; CDR3: CASGGTGAEAFF; DNA: TGTGCCAGCGGGGGAACAGGGGCTGAAGCTTTCTTT
size: NA; J: TRBJ2-1; V: TRBV10-3; D: TRBD2; CDR3: CAISLAVVGGPSEQFF; DNA: TGTGCCATCAGCCTCGCCGTGGTGGGAGGGCCAAGTGAGCAGTTCTTC
size: few; J: TRBJ2-2; V: TRBV6-2/TRBV6-3; D: NA; CDR3: CASGTFTGELFF; DNA: TGTGCCAGCGGCACATTCACCGGGGAGCTGTTTTTT
size: many; J: TRBJ2-7; V: TRBV7-8; D: TRBD2; CDR3: CASSPRAGGGEQYF; DNA: TGTGCCAGCAGCCCACGAGCGGGAGGTGGCGAGCAGTACTTC
size: many; J: TRBJ1-2; V: TRBV20-1; D: NA; CDR3: CSARGPQGPGGYTF; DNA: TGCAGTGCTAGAGGGCCACAGGGCCCGGGGGGCTACACCTTC
size: NA; J: TRBJ2-7; V: TRBV6-5; D: TRBD2; CDR3: CASSYGVGGPGEQYF; DNA: TGTGCCAGCAGTTACGGGGTGGGAGGGCCGGGAGAGCAGTACTTC